These 25 T cell receptor beta chains were all obtained from the same sample, sequenced in a study of T cell repertoires in cytomegalovirus infection. These receptors lack a known antigen. MiXCR, run by TCRdb on the reads, gives a single entry per CDR3 protein. The sample records around 99,000 distinct CDR3 sequences, around 31% being singletons. Here the sequenced sample was CD8+ T cells from cultured PBMCs, taken from culture after CMV antigen stimulation. These receptors originate from a human donor in good health (CMV status not recorded). Some clones in this sample may be carry-over from other donors' samples.

This clonotype has only a few counts. The J gene is TRBJ2-1, the V gene TRBV10-3, with 10 bases identical to TRBD1. Germline V gives CDR1 ENHRY, CDR2 SYGVKD. V was clipped by 6 bases and J by 0 bases; unmatched bases: 17. This CDR3 region has 20 residues. CDR3 region: CAIRGGGQGPLMSSYNEQFF. The CDR3 bases are TGTGCCATCAGGGGGGGGGGACAGGGGCCCCTTATGAGCTCCTACAATGAGCAGTTCTTC.

This chain joins TRBV12-3 or TRBV12-4 and TRBJ2-3; no clear D gene. The CDR3 runs to 13 residues. Trimming cost V 10 bases and J 1 base, with 12 bases left between them. In nucleotides, the CDR3 is TGTGCCATAATAGGATTGGGCACAGATACGCAGTATTTT. Protein sequence: CAIIGLGTDTQYF.

This clonotype was recorded a few times. V is TRBV7-2 and J is TRBJ2-7; TRBD1 agrees at 7 bases. The CDR3 is 13 residues long. The J segment lost 3 bases and the V segment lost 5 bases, leaving 4 bases of the junction unmatched. Germline-derived CDR1 and CDR2 are SGHTA and FQGNSA. CDR3 region: CASSRGQIYEQYF. In DNA form, the CDR3 reads TGTGCCAGCAGCCGGGGACAGATCTACGAGCAGTACTTC.

This rearrangement joins TRBV6-5 to TRBJ1-1, with 7 bases aligning to TRBD1. This CDR3 is 14 amino acids long. The germline V gene encodes CDR1 MNHEY and CDR2 SVGAGI. Germline trimming cut 4 bases from V and 5 bases from J; bases unmatched to any gene: 7. The CDR3 nucleotides read TGTGCCAGCAGTTCAGACAGGGAGGTTACTGAAGCTTTCTTT. This translates into CASSSDREVTEAFF.

This clonotype was detected many times. V and J are TRBV27 and TRBJ2-7; tentatively, D is TRBD1 (6 bases). Germline CDR1 reads MNHEY; CDR2 reads SMNVEV (reference sequence). V was trimmed by 8 bases and J by 2 bases, leaving 13 bases between them. This CDR3 comprises 13 residues. CDR3 DNA: TGTGCCAGCGACCCTGGGGGCCCCTACGAGCAGTACTTC. It codes for CASDPGGPYEQYF.

The chain recombines TRBV20-1 with TRBJ2-7; D is unclear. The CDR3 spans 15 residues. Trimming took off 5 bases at V and 2 bases at J, with 19 bases between the two ends. Germline V gene data show CDR1 as DFQATT and CDR2 as SNEGSKA (reference sequence). CDR3 in DNA: TGCAGTGCTTCCCCGGTGACCATCCTCACCTACGAGCAGTACTTC. Translation gives CSASPVTILTYEQYF.

The CDR3, as DNA: TGTGCCACCAGCAGAGCTGATAGCGGGGGTCTCTCTGGGGCCAACGTCCTGACTTTC. Amino acid sequence: CATSRADSGGLSGANVLTF. The rearrangement uses TRBV15 and TRBJ2-6; 9 bases match TRBD2. The germline V gene encodes CDR1 LNHNV and CDR2 YYDKDF (reference sequence). The J segment lost 0 bases and the V segment lost 1 base, leaving 7 bases of the junction unmatched. The CDR3 is 19 residues long.

This clonotype was picked up many times. The gene calls are TRBV7-9 and TRBJ2-2; a weak D match, TRBD1 (6 bases). This CDR3 has 17 amino acids. V was shortened by 3 bases and J by 1 base, with 15 bases between the two germline ends. CDR1 and CDR2 from the germline V gene are SEHNR and FQNEAQ (reference sequence). Here the CDR3 reads CASSLEIGQMNTGELFF. The DNA for the CDR3 is TGTGCCAGCAGCTTGGAAATAGGACAGATGAACACCGGGGAGCTGTTTTTT.

Concerning this clonotype: A junction boundary mismatches the germline segment, possibly from a read error. This sequence joins TRBV12-3 or TRBV12-4 and TRBJ2-4, with TRBD2 identical over 11 bases. This CDR3 comprises 15 residues. The CDR3 DNA reads as TGTGCCAGTTCGATTAGCGGGGGGGCACAGAACATTCAGCACTTC. Translated, it gives CASSISGGAQNIQHF.

This clonotype has only a few counts. This chain uses TRBV7-9 with TRBJ1-1; D gene unclear. The V gene lost 5 bases and the J gene lost 1 base, with 14 bases spanning the gap. The CDR3 has 15 residues. Germline V gene lookup returns CDR1 SEHNR and CDR2 FQNEAQ (reference sequence). As DNA, the CDR3 is TGTGCCAGCAGCCCGTGGACGGAAGGGAACACTGAAGCTTTCTTT. This gives the protein CASSPWTEGNTEAFF.

This clonotype was seen a handful of times. The CDR3 DNA is TGTGCCAGCAGTTCCGGGACTAGCGGTGCTGAGCAGTTCTTC. This codes for CASSSGTSGAEQFF. The chain links TRBV6-5 to TRBJ2-1; TRBD2 matches at 11 bases. V lost 4 bases and J lost 9; bases outside the gene matches: 5. Germline V gene data show CDR1 as MNHEY and CDR2 as SVGAGI. The CDR3 loop spans 14 amino acids.

This clonotype was counted ten times or more. V is TRBV7-2 and J is TRBJ2-5; 13 bases agree with TRBD2. Trimming cost V 5 bases and J 5 bases; bases outside gene matches: 14. Germline V lookup: CDR1 SGHTA, CDR2 FQGNSA. The CDR3 has 18 amino acids. This CDR3 is CASSLSTSGGAGYETQYF. Written as DNA, the CDR3 is TGTGCCAGCAGCCTCAGCACTAGCGGGGGGGCGGGATACGAGACCCAGTACTTC.

This chain uses TRBV12-3 or TRBV12-4 with TRBJ2-1, with 7 bases that match TRBD1. The V and J ends lost 6 bases and 15 bases, in that order; junction bases with no gene match: 11. The CDR3 extends over 12 amino acids. The CDR3 is CASRGAGTDPFF. The CDR3 DNA reads TGTGCCAGCAGGGGGGCCGGGACAGATCCGTTCTTC.

This clonotype was observed a few times. The chain carries TRBV15 and TRBJ1-4; D not resolved. Trimming took 6 bases from V and 5 from J, leaving 16 bases between them. Germline lookup yields CDR1 LNHNV and CDR2 YYDKDF (reference sequence). There are 15 residues in the CDR3. The CDR3 region has the DNA TGTGCCACCAGGCTTAAGGCCAGACAAAATGAAAAACTGTTTTTT. Its protein product is CATRLKARQNEKLFF.

This clonotype showed up just a few times. DNA for the CDR3: TGCGCCAGCAGCCACCCCGAAGGGGTGGCTAATGAAAAACTGTTTTTT. This gives the protein CASSHPEGVANEKLFF. The V and J genes are TRBV4-1 and TRBJ1-4, with D perhaps TRBD1 (5 bases). CDR1 is MGHRA, CDR2 YSYEKL, per germline. CDR3 length equals 16 residues. V gave up 3 bases and J gave up 3 bases, with 14 bases separating them.

This clonotype was detected many times. The rearrangement uses TRBV6-1 and TRBJ2-7; D is possibly TRBD1 or TRBD2 (6 bases each). This CDR3 has 16 residues. Germline CDR1 and CDR2: MNHNS and SASEGT. Trimming removed 5 bases from V and 2 bases from J, with 19 bases in between. CDR3 nucleotide sequence: TGTGCCAGCAGTTGGGTAGGTGGGGGGCAGACCTACGAGCAGTACTTC. Translating it yields CASSWVGGGQTYEQYF.

The chain links TRBV12-3 or TRBV12-4 to TRBJ2-1; a possible D gene is TRBD1 (6 bases). The CDR3 runs 15 residues. The ends were cut back, 3 bases at V and 5 bases at J, with 14 bases in the middle. CDR3 coding DNA: TGTGCCAGCAGTTTCGGGGACATGTTAAACAATGAGCAGTTCTTC. The encoded protein is CASSFGDMLNNEQFF.

The CDR3 spells CASSLVGGAGGYTF. The CDR3 nucleotides are TGTGCCAGCAGTCTTGTGGGGGGGGCTGGTGGCTACACCTTC. The chain employs TRBV12-3 or TRBV12-4 and TRBJ1-2; a possible D gene is TRBD1 (6 bases). The CDR3 sequence is 14 residues long. V was trimmed by 5 bases and J by 7 bases, leaving 17 bases between them.

This clonotype was seen at least ten times. This sequence joins TRBV27 and TRBJ2-5; no reliable D call. Germline V CDR1 and CDR2: MNHEY, SMNVEV (reference sequence). V lost 6 bases to trimming and J lost 1 base, with 6 bases between them. The CDR3 has 12 residues. This chain's CDR3 is CASRGIQETQYF. CDR3 in DNA: TGTGCCAGCAGAGGGATCCAAGAGACCCAGTACTTC.

V gene TRBV7-9 combines with J gene TRBJ2-5; 7 nucleotides line up with TRBD2. The germline CDR1 and CDR2 sequences are SEHNR and FQNEAQ (reference sequence). V was clipped by 6 bases and J by 7 bases; unmatched bases: 11. The CDR3 has 14 amino acids. CDR3 region: CASSSGEGRGTQYF. The CDR3 DNA reads TGTGCCAGCAGTTCCGGGGAGGGTCGAGGGACCCAGTACTTC.

The rearrangement uses TRBV11-2 and TRBJ2-7; D may correspond to TRBD1 or TRBD2 (6 bases each). The length of the CDR3 is 15 residues. Germline CDR1 is SGHAT and CDR2 is FQNNGV. V was cut by 1 base and J by 2 bases, with 12 bases left in between. The CDR3 DNA reads as TGTGCCAGCAGCTTAGTAACGGGGGCCACCTACGAGCAGTACTTC. Translation: CASSLVTGATYEQYF.

The rearrangement joins TRBV9 to TRBJ1-1, with D perhaps matching TRBD1 (5 bases). CDR1 and CDR2 from the germline V gene are SGDLS and YYNGEE. The CDR3 totals 12 residues. Between the trimmed V and J ends, which lost 4 bases and 7 bases, there was a span of 11 bases. The CDR3 loop is CASSPRRGEAFF. In DNA form, the CDR3 reads TGTGCCAGCAGCCCAAGAAGGGGTGAAGCTTTCTTT.

This sequence joins TRBV12-3 or TRBV12-4 and TRBJ2-3, with D hard to call. The CDR3 is 13 amino acids. Trimming took off 3 bases at V and 6 bases at J, with 10 bases between the two ends. As DNA, the CDR3 is TGTGCCAGCAGTTTGTTTTTTTTGGATACGCAGTATTTT. Translating gives CASSLFFLDTQYF.

The V call is TRBV20-1, the J call TRBJ1-3; D remains ambiguous. Germline assignment: CDR1 DFQATT and CDR2 SNEGSKA (reference sequence). CDR3 length: 11 residues. Trimming took 8 bases from V and 0 from J, leaving 5 bases between them. CDR3 DNA: TGCAGTTTTTCCTCTGGAAACACCATATATTTT. Its protein is CSFSSGNTIYF.

The chain carries TRBV5-8 and TRBJ2-7, with D possibly TRBD2 on 5 matching bases. Trimming cost V 7 bases and J 6 bases, with 17 bases left between them. This CDR3 is 13 amino acids long. CDR1 is SGHTS, CDR2 YDEGEE, per germline. CDR3 nucleotide sequence: TGTGCCAGCCCCATCCTCCCGGGGAGCGAGCAGTACTTC. Translation: CASPILPGSEQYF.